The 24 T cell receptor beta chains given below trace back to one sample, sequenced in a study of shared clonotypes between healthy human individuals. Naive CD8 populations comprised CD45RO-negative cells positively selected for CCR7, excluding terminally differentiated effector memory CD45RA+ cells. TCRdb's table, derived via immunoSEQ multiplex PCR, lists solely in-frame clones and lacks some. The sample lists millions of clones; approximately 94% were seen once. The material sequenced was naive CD8+ T cells sorted from blood. The source is a young man in good health.

The gene calls are TRBV28 and TRBJ1-5; no clear D. This CDR3 is built from 15 residues. CDR1 is MDHEN, CDR2 SYDVKM, per germline. The germline V and J ends were trimmed by 3 bases and 6 bases, with 15 bases remaining between them. The CDR3 protein is CASSFSPASGQPQHF. CDR3 nucleotide sequence: TGTGCCAGCAGTTTTTCCCCAGCGTCAGGTCAGCCCCAGCATTTT.

This chain links TRBV7-9 with TRBJ2-7; D gene uncertain. Trimming left V 8 bases short and J 0 bases short, with 8 bases between. CDR1 and CDR2 (germline): SEHNR, FQNEAQ (reference sequence). The CDR3 has 12 amino acids. CDR3 amino acids: CASGRSSYEQYF. CDR3 DNA sequence: TGTGCCAGCGGCAGGAGCTCCTACGAGCAGTACTTC. The variable domain in full, completed from reference TRBV7-9 and TRBJ2-7, reads DTGVSQNPRHKITKRGQNVTFRCDPISEHNRLYWYRQTLGQGPEFLTYFQNEAQLEKSRLLSDRFSAERPKGSFSTLEIQRTEQGDSAMYLCASGRSSYEQYFGPGTRLTVT.

This rearrangement joins TRBV5-4 to TRBJ2-7; 10 bases align to TRBD1. Losses at the gene ends were 3 bases for V and 5 bases for J; bases not matched to a gene: 8. The CDR3 consists of 15 residues. From germline, CDR1 is SGHNT and CDR2 YYREEE (reference sequence). CDR3 amino acids: CASSSPGQGSNEQYF. The CDR3 DNA reads TGTGCCAGCAGCTCCCCGGGACAGGGGTCCAACGAGCAGTACTTC. Complete variable domain (other parts from reference TRBV5-4 and TRBJ2-7): ETGVTQSPTHLIKTRGQQVTLRCSSQSGHNTVSWYQQALGQGPQFIFQYYREEENGRGNFPPRFSGLQFPNYSSELNVNALELDDSALYLCASSSPGQGSNEQYFGPGTRLTVT.

The chain links TRBV6-6 to TRBJ1-1, with D tentatively TRBD1 (6 bases). V lost 5 bases and J 6 bases, leaving 16 bases between the germline ends. Germline V gene data show CDR1 as MNHNY and CDR2 as SVGAGI (reference sequence). The CDR3 contains 14 residues. The chain's CDR3 is CASSGIGGQAEAFF. CDR3 DNA sequence: TGTGCCAGCAGTGGCATCGGGGGCCAGGCTGAAGCTTTCTTT.

This clone showed up just a few times. This chain connects TRBV30 to TRBJ2-5; no clear D. CDR3 length: 13 residues. Trimming removed 0 bases from V and 4 bases from J, with 9 bases in between. Germline V CDR1 and CDR2: GTSNPN, SVGIG (reference sequence). This chain's CDR3 is CAWSVTQVETQYF. In DNA form, the CDR3 reads TGTGCCTGGAGTGTAACGCAGGTAGAGACCCAGTACTTC.

The chain couples TRBV11-3 to TRBJ2-4; TRBD1 is a possible D gene (6 bases). V was shortened by 6 bases and J by 8 bases, with 11 bases between the two germline ends. Germline loops: CDR1 SGHNT, CDR2 YENEEA. The CDR3 is 12 amino acids. The CDR3 DNA reads TGTGCCAGCAGTGACAGGTCTGACATTCAGTACTTC. Translating gives CASSDRSDIQYF. The full variable domain, with the rest looked up from reference TRBV11-3 and TRBJ2-4, is EAGVVQSPRYKIIEKKQPVAFWCNPISGHNTLYWYLQNLGQGPELLIRYENEEAVDDSQLPKDRFSAERLKGVDSTLKIQPAELGDSAVYLCASSDRSDIQYFGAGTRLSVL.

The chain links TRBV11-2 to TRBJ1-1, with a possible D match to TRBD1 (6 bases). The CDR3 contains 15 residues. With 5 bases removed from V and 0 bases from J, the gap between germline ends came to 13 bases. Germline-derived CDR1 and CDR2 are SGHAT and FQNNGV. The CDR3 region has the DNA TGTGCCAGCAGCGAACAAGGGGGATTGAACACTGAAGCTTTCTTT. This translates into CASSEQGGLNTEAFF.

The genes are TRBV11-2 and TRBJ2-1, with unresolved D. Trimming cost V 5 bases and J 6 bases, with 17 bases left between them. Looked up from germline, CDR1 is SGHAT and CDR2 is FQNNGV. The CDR3 sequence is 15 residues long. CDR3 in DNA: TGTGCCAGCAGCATCACAGATACGACCTTCAATGAGCAGTTCTTC. This gives the protein CASSITDTTFNEQFF.

The sample holds one count of this clone. The chain links TRBV9 to TRBJ2-3, with TRBD1 as a possible D gene (6 bases). Trimming left V 2 bases short and J 3 bases short, with 10 bases between. The CDR3 length is 14 residues. Germline V gene sequence: CDR1 SGDLS, CDR2 YYNGEE. DNA for the CDR3: TGTGCCAGCAGCGTTACAGGGTGGACAGATACGCAGTATTTT. The encoded protein is CASSVTGWTDTQYF.

The chain uses TRBV6-6 and TRBJ2-7; D possibly corresponds to TRBD2 (5 bases). The germline V gene encodes CDR1 MNHNY and CDR2 SVGAGI (reference sequence). Trimming took 6 bases from V and 4 from J, leaving 10 bases between them. This CDR3 has 12 residues. CDR3 residues: CASSEGGYEQYF. CDR3 DNA sequence: TGTGCCAGCAGCGAGGGCGGGTACGAGCAGTACTTC.

The chain couples TRBV25-1 to TRBJ2-5, with 12 bases identical to TRBD2. The CDR3 covers 14 residues. Germline lookup yields CDR1 MGHDK and CDR2 SYGVNS. V shed 7 bases and J 4 bases; nucleotides not matched to a gene: 4. The DNA of the CDR3 is TGTGCCAGCAACCTAGCGGGAGGGGGAGAGACCCAGTACTTC. It yields the protein CASNLAGGGETQYF.

The chain links TRBV27 to TRBJ2-1; no clear D gene. This CDR3 is 11 amino acids long. V lost 10 bases, J lost 6 bases, and 10 bases lay in between. CDR1 and CDR2 from the germline V gene are MNHEY and SMNVEV (reference sequence). This chain's CDR3 is CATAFVNEQFF. DNA for the CDR3: TGTGCCACAGCCTTTGTCAATGAGCAGTTCTTC.

As for this clone: The same CDR3 arises from other DNA sequences in this sample as well. This chain uses TRBV30 with TRBJ2-1, with a tentative D call TRBD2 (6 bases). The germline CDR1 and CDR2 sequences are GTSNPN and SVGIG (reference sequence). CDR3 length: 14 residues. V was cut by 0 bases and J by 2 bases, with 8 bases left in between. CDR3 coding DNA: TGTGCCTGGAGTGTATGGGGGGCCTACAATGAGCAGTTCTTC. It specifies CAWSVWGAYNEQFF.

This chain links TRBV7-9 with TRBJ2-2; no clear D. The CDR3 has 10 amino acids. Germline CDR1 reads SEHNR; CDR2 reads FQNEAQ (reference sequence). The ends were cut back, 1 base at V and 10 bases at J, with 1 base in the middle. In DNA, the CDR3 is TGTGCCAGCAGCTTAGAGGAGCTGTTTTTT. Translating gives CASSLEELFF.

The chain recombines TRBV28 with TRBJ1-5; D is ambiguous. With 4 bases removed from V and 4 bases from J, the gap between germline ends came to 11 bases. Per germline, CDR1 MDHEN and CDR2 SYDVKM. The CDR3 runs 14 residues. The CDR3 DNA follows: TGTGCCAGCAGTTCGCTAGATCCAAATCAGCCCCAGCATTTT. As protein: CASSSLDPNQPQHF.

The chain recombines TRBV4-2 with TRBJ1-6, with TRBD1 matching 7 bases. Trimming took 7 bases from V and 13 from J; bases not matched to a gene: 10. This CDR3 contains 13 residues. CDR1 and CDR2 (germline): LGHNA, YNFKEQ. The CDR3 is CASNPGGTEPLHF. The DNA for the CDR3 is TGTGCCAGCAACCCAGGGGGGACGGAGCCCCTCCACTTT.

The chain links TRBV27 to TRBJ2-7, with D possibly being TRBD1 (5 bases). Germline lookup yields CDR1 MNHEY and CDR2 SMNVEV (reference sequence). Trimming cost V 5 bases and J 3 bases, with 11 bases left between them. The CDR3 sequence is 13 residues long. The CDR3 sequence is CASSHDSYYEQYF. CDR3 coding DNA: TGTGCCAGCAGTCACGACAGCTACTACGAGCAGTACTTC.

This clone was counted once. CDR3 in DNA: TGTGCCAGCACCGACAGAGAAGAGACCCAGTACTTC. Residues: CASTDREETQYF. V usage is TRBV27 and J usage is TRBJ2-5; tentative D call: TRBD1 (5 bases). Per germline, CDR1 MNHEY and CDR2 SMNVEV (reference sequence). V lost 7 bases, J lost 3 bases, and 9 bases lay in between. This CDR3 contains 12 residues.

This chain joins TRBV5-1 and TRBJ1-1; 8 bases align to TRBD1. This CDR3 region has 14 residues. Germline CDR1 is SGHRS and CDR2 is YFSETQ. Germline trimming cut 3 bases from V and 6 bases from J; bases unmatched to any gene: 7. Written as DNA, the CDR3 is TGCGCCAGCAGCTGGACAGGGAGCCCCGCTGAAGCTTTCTTT. It is translated as CASSWTGSPAEAFF. Full variable domain (remainder filled in from reference TRBV5-1 and TRBJ1-1): KAGVTQTPRYLIKTRGQQVTLSCSPISGHRSVSWYQQTPGQGLQFLFEYFSETQRNKGNFPGRFSGRQFSNSRSEMNVSTLELGDSALYLCASSWTGSPAEAFFGQGTRLTVV.

In regard to this clone: At one end the junction does not follow the germline gene, possibly because of a read error. The J gene is TRBJ1-1, the V gene TRBV7-7; no reliable D call. Germline CDR1 reads SSHAT; CDR2 reads FNYEAQ (reference sequence). The CDR3 sequence is 13 residues long. The CDR3 DNA sequence: TGTGCTAGCAGCCCGGATCCGAACACTGAAGCTTTCTTT. This gives the protein CASSPDPNTEAFF. Full variable domain (outside the CDR3, taken from reference TRBV7-7 and TRBJ1-1): GAGVSQSPRYKVTKRGQDVTLRCDPISSHATLYWYQQALGQGPEFLTYFNYEAQPDKSGLPSDRFSAERPEGSISTLTIQRTEQRDSAMYRCASSPDPNTEAFFGQGTRLTVV.

The chain uses TRBV12-2 and TRBJ2-6; TRBD1 is taken as the D call from the table, unchecked against the DNA. TRBV12-2 is flagged as a pseudogene. This CDR3 has 16 residues. CDR3 in amino acids: CASRWSQGAGANVLTF. CDR3 in DNA: TGTGCAAGTCGCTGGTCACAGGGAGCCGGGGCCAACGTCCTGACTTTC.

The V gene is TRBV30, the J gene TRBJ1-1; a possible D gene is TRBD1 (5 bases). V was pared by 1 base and J by 3 bases, with 9 bases between. CDR3 size: 13 residues. CDR1 and CDR2 (germline): GTSNPN, SVGIG (reference sequence). The CDR3 bases are TGTGCCTGGAGTGCTCCAGGGTACACTGAAGCTTTCTTT. Translating gives CAWSAPGYTEAFF.

The chain couples TRBV9 to TRBJ2-2, with 7 bases that match TRBD1. Germline trimming cut 1 base from V and 11 bases from J; bases unmatched to any gene: 2. The CDR3 loop spans 12 amino acids. The V gene's germline CDR1 is SGDLS and CDR2 YYNGEE. The CDR3 nucleotides read TGTGCCAGCAGCGTAACAGGGGCTGAGCTGTTTTTT. Translated: CASSVTGAELFF.

This rearrangement joins TRBV27 to TRBJ1-5, with D tentatively TRBD1 (5 bases). CDR1 and CDR2 from the germline V gene are MNHEY and SMNVEV (reference sequence). The CDR3 runs 16 residues. Trimming removed 5 bases at V and 0 bases at J, with 14 bases between. Here the CDR3 reads CASSPWTPYSNQPQHF. In nucleotides, the CDR3 is TGTGCCAGCAGTCCATGGACACCTTATAGCAATCAGCCCCAGCATTTT.